A selection of T cell receptor beta chains follows, all from one sample in a study of blood T cell repertoires in COVID-19. Produced via immunoSEQ multiplex PCR; TCRdb's table is partial and in-frame only. The data contain roughly 300,000 clones, roughly 90% of them singletons. Sequenced material: PBMCs or T cells enriched from blood (not recorded which). These receptor sequences come from a woman aged 40 to 50 with acute COVID-19. Both conserved end residues are part of each CDR3. Each record gives: V gene, D gene, J gene, clone size, CDR3 DNA, CDR3 protein. The D gene is left open where the match is weak. Expanded clones are given a class, and other clones once, few, many or no size at all.

>TRBV3-1/TRBV3-2|.|TRBJ1-1|.
TGTGCCAGCAGCCAAGCCCTCGGAGGAAACACTGAAGCTTTCTTT
CASSQALGGNTEAFF
>TRBV24-1|TRBD1|TRBJ1-2|.
TGTGCCACCAGTGATTTGAACGGACAGGGAACATCAGGCTACACCTTC
CATSDLNGQGTSGYTF
>TRBV9|TRBD1|TRBJ1-6|.
TGTGCCAGCAGCACGGGACAGGGAAACAAATCCCTCCACTTT
CASSTGQGNKSLHF
>TRBV28|.|TRBJ2-7|.
TGTGCCAGCAGCGGTACAGGTCTTTACGTGGGGTACGAGCAGTACTTC
CASSGTGLYVGYEQYF
>TRBV9|.|TRBJ1-1|.
TGTGCCAGCAGCGCAGACGGAGTCGGGACTGAAGCTTTCTTT
CASSADGVGTEAFF
>TRBV3-1/TRBV3-2|TRBD1|TRBJ1-3|.
TGTGCCAGCAGCCTCCTGACAGGGCGTAGTGGTGGAAACACCATATATTTT
CASSLLTGRSGGNTIYF
>TRBV18|.|TRBJ2-2|.
TGTGCCAGCTCACCACGGAGAAACACCGGGGAGCTGTTTTTT
CASSPRRNTGELFF
>TRBV7-3|.|TRBJ2-1|few
TGTGCCAGCAGCTTTGGACAGAGCCGTGAGCAGTTCTTC
CASSFGQSREQFF
>TRBV20-1|.|TRBJ1-1|once
TGCAGTGCGGGAGGTGGGAAAGGGGCTTTCTTT
CSAGGGKGAFF
>TRBV5-4|TRBD2|TRBJ2-7|.
TGTGCCAGCAGCTTTTCGGGTCTAGCGGGGAACGAGCAGTACTTC
CASSFSGLAGNEQYF
>TRBV7-9|.|TRBJ2-7|.
TGTGCCAGCAGGGACGGGAGTGGGGAGCAGTACTTC
CASRDGSGEQYF
>TRBV6-5|TRBD1|TRBJ1-5|.
TGTGCCAGCAGTTCCCAGGACAGGGGGCCTGGTCAGCCCCAGCATTTT
CASSSQDRGPGQPQHF
>TRBV9|.|TRBJ2-1|.
TGTGCCAGCAGCGTAGAGGGGTCGGGCACGTCCTACAATGAGCAGTTCTTC
CASSVEGSGTSYNEQFF
>TRBV6-5|TRBD1|TRBJ2-2|.
TGTGCCAGCAGCCCCAGGGGGACGGGCACCGGGGAGCTGTTTTTT
CASSPRGTGTGELFF
>TRBV28|.|TRBJ2-7|.
TGTGCCAGCAGTTTTACCTACGAGCAGTACTTC
CASSFTYEQYF
>TRBV7-2|TRBD2|TRBJ2-1|once
TGTGCCAGCAGCTCTTCGGGACTAGCGGGACCTAATGAGCAGTTCTTC
CASSSSGLAGPNEQFF
>TRBV9|.|TRBJ2-2|.
TGTGCCAGCAGCGTAGCTACGGGTCGGGAGCTGTTTTTT
CASSVATGRELFF
>TRBV30|TRBD1|TRBJ1-2|.
TGTGCCCTCGGACAGGGGGCGCCCAGAAACTATGGCTACACCTTC
CALGQGAPRNYGYTF
>TRBV2|TRBD1|TRBJ1-5|.
TGTGCCAGCAGTGGGACAGGGGGGAATCAGCCCCAGCATTTT
CASSGTGGNQPQHF
>TRBV2|TRBD1|TRBJ1-3|.
TGTGCCAGCAGTGAATTACAGGGGGCGAACACCATATATTTT
CASSELQGANTIYF
>TRBV2|TRBD1|TRBJ1-2|.
TGTGCCAGCAGTGAACTCGGGACAGCTGCAAACTATGGCTACACCTTC
CASSELGTAANYGYTF
>TRBV18|.|TRBJ2-4|.
TGTGCCAGCTCCGGCCAGGGGACCAAAAACATTCAGTACTTC
CASSGQGTKNIQYF
>TRBV7-3|TRBD2|TRBJ2-1|.
TGTGCCAGCAGCTTGACTAGCGGGGCCTCTTCCTACAATGAGCAGTTCTTC
CASSLTSGASSYNEQFF
>TRBV11-2|.|TRBJ1-1|.
TGTGCCAGCAGCTTAAGCGGGGGGAAGAACACTGAAGCTTTCTTT
CASSLSGGKNTEAFF
>TRBV3-1/TRBV3-2|.|TRBJ1-1|.
TGTGCCAGCAGCCCCTTCGGGAAAGGGAACACTGAAGCTTTCTTT
CASSPFGKGNTEAFF
>TRBV5-4|TRBD1|TRBJ2-7|.
TGTGCCAGCAGCTTGGAAGAGGGCAGGGGGCTCGTGCAGTACTTC
CASSLEEGRGLVQYF
>TRBV19|.|TRBJ2-7|.
TGTGCCAGTAGTATTTCCGCAGGGAACTACGAGCAGTACTTC
CASSISAGNYEQYF
>TRBV6-4|TRBD1|TRBJ1-5|.
TGTGCCAGCAGTTCCAGTTGGGACAGGGCAAGTTGGCAGCCCCAGCATTTT
CASSSSWDRASWQPQHF
>TRBV2|.|TRBJ1-5|.
TGTGCCAGCAGGGAAAAAAGGGGAGGGGGTACGAATCAGCCCCAGCATTTT
CASREKRGGGTNQPQHF
>TRBV4-1|.|TRBJ1-1|.
TGCGCCAGCAGCCAACTCGGGAGGAACACTGAAGCTTTCTTT
CASSQLGRNTEAFF
>TRBV19|TRBD1|TRBJ1-2|.
TGTGCCAGTAGTAAATACGGACAGGGTAAAGAATCGTATGGCTACACCTTC
CASSKYGQGKESYGYTF
>TRBV7-9|TRBD2|TRBJ2-3|.
TGTGCCAGCAGCTTATGGCGGGAGACAGATACGCAGTATTTT
CASSLWRETDTQYF
>TRBV18|.|TRBJ1-3|.
TGTGCCAGCTCACCTAGACAGAGCTCTGGAAACACCATATATTTT
CASSPRQSSGNTIYF
>TRBV10-3|TRBD2|TRBJ2-5|.
TGTGCCATCAGCGGCGCGGGGGGCCAAGAGACCCAGTACTTC
CAISGAGGQETQYF
>TRBV7-2|TRBD2|TRBJ2-3|.
TGTGCCAGCAGCTCATTAGCGGGAGCCCCAGATACGCAGTATTTT
CASSSLAGAPDTQYF
>TRBV19|TRBD1|TRBJ2-1|.
TGTGCCACCAGCGCAGGGGGCCGCCCCTACAATGAGCAGTTCTTC
CATSAGGRPYNEQFF
>TRBV24-1|TRBD1|TRBJ1-5|.
TGTGCCACCAGTGACCACAGGGGCCAGCCCCAGCATTTT
CATSDHRGQPQHF
>TRBV6-5|.|TRBJ1-2|.
TGTGCCAGCAGTAGTGACAGAGCCTATGGCTACACCTTC
CASSSDRAYGYTF
>TRBV5-1|.|TRBJ1-1|.
TGCGCCAGCAGCTTGGCCACCTTCGACCCAGGGAACACTGAAGCTTTCTTT
CASSLATFDPGNTEAFF
>TRBV28|.|TRBJ2-7|.
TGTGCCAGCAGGGCCCGTGACGAGCAGTACTTC
CASRARDEQYF
>TRBV7-9|.|TRBJ2-5|.
TGTGCCAGCAGCTTAGGGGGCGAGATGAGGACCCAGTACTTC
CASSLGGEMRTQYF
>TRBV2|.|TRBJ1-1|.
TGTGCCAGCAGGGGGCTGGGGGCATCGAGCACTGAAGCTTTCTTT
CASRGLGASSTEAFF
>TRBV10-3|TRBD1|TRBJ1-2|.
TGTGCCATCAGACCGGGACAGAACTATGGCTACACCTTC
CAIRPGQNYGYTF
>TRBV5-1|.|TRBJ1-3|.
TGCGCCAGCAGCCCTCCTAACTCTGGAAACACCATATATTTT
CASSPPNSGNTIYF
>TRBV5-4|TRBD2|TRBJ2-7|.
TGTGCCAGCAGCCCCCACGTAGCGGGGGGGCCGTACGAGCAGTACTTC
CASSPHVAGGPYEQYF
>TRBV11-3|.|TRBJ2-1|.
TGTGCCAGCAGAGCTAGCGAGTTAAACAATGAGCAGTTCTTC
CASRASELNNEQFF
>TRBV2|.|TRBJ1-1|.
TGTGCCAGCAGTGAAGGGGGCGCAGAGACTGAAGCTTTCTTT
CASSEGGAETEAFF
>TRBV5-3|.|TRBJ1-3|once
TGTGCCAGACAGTATAGACAGTCCTCTGGAAACACCATATATTTT
CARQYRQSSGNTIYF
>TRBV7-9|TRBD1|TRBJ1-1|.
TGTGCCAGCAGCTTCAACAGGGGGCTCGACGCTTTCTTT
CASSFNRGLDAFF
>TRBV11-3|TRBD2|TRBJ2-5|.
TGTGCCAGCAGCTTAACGAGCGGGGCAGAGACCCAGTACTTC
CASSLTSGAETQYF
>TRBV15|TRBD2|TRBJ2-2|.
TGTGCCACCAGCAGAGGCGGGACTAGCGGGAGAATTACCGGGGAGCTGTTTTTT
CATSRGGTSGRITGELFF
>TRBV2|.|TRBJ1-1|.
TGTGCCAGCAGCTCTAGGGGGGGGAACACTGAAGCTTTCTTT
CASSSRGGNTEAFF
>TRBV7-9|.|TRBJ1-6|.
TGTGCCAGCAGCCTCAACAGGGTTAATTCACCCCTCCACTTT
CASSLNRVNSPLHF
>TRBV5-5|.|TRBJ1-1|.
TGTGCCAGCAGCTTAAAGAGCGGGGGGACTGAAGCTTTCTTT
CASSLKSGGTEAFF
>TRBV19|TRBD1|TRBJ1-1|.
TGTGCCAGTAGTATAGTGGGACAGGGTAGAGAAGCTTTCTTT
CASSIVGQGREAFF
>TRBV18|.|TRBJ2-2|.
TGTGCCAGCTCACCAAACGAGAGGACCGGGGAGCTGTTTTTT
CASSPNERTGELFF
>TRBV6-1|.|TRBJ2-3|.
TGTGCCAGCAGTGAACCCATGAGATTTCAGCGGTCCCCCACAGATACGCAGTATTTT
CASSEPMRFQRSPTDTQYF
>TRBV3-1/TRBV3-2|.|TRBJ1-6|.
TGTGCCAGCAGCCACCGGGGAAATAATTCACCCCTCCACTTT
CASSHRGNNSPLHF
>TRBV12-5|.|TRBJ2-1|.
TGTGCTAGTGGTTTGCCCCTGGGCACCTACAATGAGCAGTTCTTC
CASGLPLGTYNEQFF